The clone carrying this TCR beta chain was found a few times. The record originates from a study of response to subunit inactivated influenza vaccine. Via MiXCR, TCRdb re-called the RT-PCR reads, giving one row per CDR3 protein. The sample has hundreds of thousands of distinct CDR3 sequences, around 14% seen once. This TCR came from a man between 45 and 60 years old who received an inactivated influenza vaccine. The sample consisted of PBMCs from blood, taken 11 to 12 days after vaccination.

Here the CDR3 reads CASSSTGNTIYF. In DNA form, the CDR3 reads TGTGCCAGCAGCTCAACTGGAAACACCATATATTTT. This chain connects TRBV7-2 to TRBJ1-3; D is uncertain. Trimming shortened V by 4 bases and J by 2 bases, and 3 bases separated the two germline ends. The CDR3 runs 12 residues. Germline V gene lookup returns CDR1 SGHTA and CDR2 FQGNSA.